The 10 T cell receptor beta chains reported below all come from one sample, sequenced in a study of blood T cell repertoires in COVID-19. Using immunoSEQ multiplex PCR, the repertoire was profiled, and TCRdb retains in-frame clones only, with some absent. The table records 250,000 or so clones, around 83% of them present only once. Sequencing used peripheral blood. These receptors all come from an elderly man with acute or convalescent COVID-19.

The rearrangement uses TRBV28 and TRBJ1-5; 8 nucleotides agree with TRBD1. Germline V gene data show CDR1 as MDHEN and CDR2 as SYDVKM. There are 20 residues in the CDR3. V lost 4 bases and J lost 2; bases outside the gene matches: 19. CDR3: CASSSPTGVRLGIGNQPQHF. The CDR3 nucleotides read TGTGCCAGCAGTTCACCGACAGGGGTACGACTCGGTATCGGCAATCAGCCCCAGCATTTT.

In this sample, this clone turned up a few times. The rearrangement links TRBV3-1 (or the pseudogene TRBV3-2) to TRBJ2-1, with 12 bases lining up with TRBD2. This CDR3 is built from 15 residues. J was trimmed by 7 bases and V by 6 bases; bases with no gene match: 7. Germline V gene sequence: CDR1 LGHDT, CDR2 YNNKEL (reference sequence). The CDR3 coding sequence is TGTGCCAGCAGTGGTCTAGCGGGGGGGCCGAATGAGCAGTTCTTC. This codes for CASSGLAGGPNEQFF.

The chain joins TRBV3-1 (or the pseudogene TRBV3-2) to TRBJ1-6, with a tentative D call TRBD1 (5 bases). From germline, CDR1 is LGHDT and CDR2 YNNKEL (reference sequence). The CDR3 covers 15 residues. Trimming took off 4 bases at V and 5 bases at J, with 12 bases between the two ends. The CDR3 here is CASSPGGTDNSPLHF. In nucleotides, the CDR3 is TGTGCCAGCAGCCCCGGGGGTACCGATAATTCACCCCTCCACTTT.

The gene calls are TRBV6-5 and TRBJ1-4; 7 bases map to TRBD1. CDR1 is MNHEY, CDR2 SVGAGI, per germline. The CDR3 has 12 amino acids. V gave up 6 bases and J gave up 7 bases; unmatched junction bases: 2. The CDR3 sequence is CASSRDSEKLFF. The CDR3 DNA sequence: TGTGCCAGCAGCCGGGACAGTGAAAAACTGTTTTTT.

The chain has TRBV6-5 and TRBJ2-7, with D possibly TRBD1 on 6 matching bases. The germline V gene has CDR1 MNHEY and CDR2 SVGAGI. The V and J ends lost 7 bases and 5 bases respectively, with 18 bases between them. This CDR3 contains 14 residues. The CDR3 is CASNSATGKHEQYF. CDR3 nucleotides: TGTGCCAGCAACTCCGCTACAGGGAAACACGAGCAGTACTTC.

This chain connects TRBV2 to TRBJ2-7; TRBD1 matches 10 bases. The germline gives CDR1 SNHLY, CDR2 FYNNEI. J gave up 2 bases and V 6 bases, and 4 bases lay outside the gene matches. This CDR3 is built from 14 residues. CDR3 region: CASSLGTGAYEQYF. The DNA of the CDR3 is TGTGCCAGCAGCCTCGGGACAGGGGCCTACGAGCAGTACTTC. Full variable domain (remainder filled in from reference TRBV2 and TRBJ2-7): EPEVTQTPSHQVTQMGQEVILRCVPISNHLYFYWYRQILGQKVEFLVSFYNNEISEKSEIFDDQFSVERPDGSNFTLKIRSTKLEDSAMYFCASSLGTGAYEQYFGPGTRLTVT.

This rearrangement joins TRBV19 to TRBJ1-1; 10 nucleotides agree with TRBD1. The V gene's germline CDR1 is LNHDA and CDR2 SQIVND (reference sequence). Trimming at V came to 8 bases and at J to 5 bases, leaving 11 bases not matched to a gene. The CDR3 is made up of 15 amino acids. CDR3 nucleotides: TGTGCCAGTGACCCCCGAGGACAGGGGGGGACTGAAGCTTTCTTT. Translation gives CASDPRGQGGTEAFF.

V usage is TRBV19 and J usage is TRBJ1-2; 8 nucleotides align to TRBD1. The CDR3 consists of 14 residues. After removal of 3 bases from V and 6 bases from J, the junction contained 6 bases not matched to a gene. Germline V CDR1 and CDR2: LNHDA, SQIVND (reference sequence). CDR3 sequence: CASSIRTGRDGYTF. CDR3 sequence (DNA): TGTGCCAGTAGTATCCGGACAGGGCGGGATGGCTACACCTTC.

This chain links TRBV19 with TRBJ1-2; 7 bases align to TRBD1. The germline gives CDR1 LNHDA, CDR2 SQIVND (reference sequence). This CDR3 spans 12 amino acids. Losses at the gene ends were 9 bases for V and 5 bases for J; bases not matched to a gene: 6. The CDR3 region is CASRTGIYGYTF. DNA for the CDR3: TGTGCCAGCCGGACAGGAATTTATGGCTACACCTTC.

The chain is built from TRBV7-2 and TRBJ1-3, with D perhaps matching TRBD1 (5 bases). V shed 0 bases and J shed 4 bases, with 10 bases lying between them. This CDR3 comprises 15 residues. CDR1 and CDR2 (germline): SGHTA, FQGNSA. CDR3 in amino acids: CASSLASGLGNTIYF. CDR3 coding DNA: TGTGCCAGCAGCTTAGCGTCAGGGCTCGGAAACACCATATATTTT.